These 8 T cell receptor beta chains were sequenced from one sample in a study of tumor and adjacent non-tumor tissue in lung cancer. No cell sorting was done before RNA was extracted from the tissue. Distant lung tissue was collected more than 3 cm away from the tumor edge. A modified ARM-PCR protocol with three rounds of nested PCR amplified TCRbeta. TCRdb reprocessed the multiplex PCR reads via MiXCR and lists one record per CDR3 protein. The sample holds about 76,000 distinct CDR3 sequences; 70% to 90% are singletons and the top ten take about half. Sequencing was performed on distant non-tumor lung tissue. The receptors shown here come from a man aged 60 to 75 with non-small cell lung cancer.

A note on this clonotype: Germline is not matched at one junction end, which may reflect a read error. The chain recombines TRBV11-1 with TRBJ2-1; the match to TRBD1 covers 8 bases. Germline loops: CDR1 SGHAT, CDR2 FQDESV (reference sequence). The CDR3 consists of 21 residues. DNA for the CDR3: TGTGCCAGCAGCTTAGCTTGGGGCAGGGGGCTTAGTCGAACCTCCTACAGTGAGCAGTTCTTC. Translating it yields CASSLAWGRGLSRTSYSEQFF.

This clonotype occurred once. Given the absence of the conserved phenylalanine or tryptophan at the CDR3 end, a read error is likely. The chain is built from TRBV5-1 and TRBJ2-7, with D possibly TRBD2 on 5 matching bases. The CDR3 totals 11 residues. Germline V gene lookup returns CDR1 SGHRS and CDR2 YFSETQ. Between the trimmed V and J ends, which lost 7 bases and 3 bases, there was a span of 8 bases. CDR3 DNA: TGCGCCAGCGGTGAGGGCTACGAGCAGTACTTA. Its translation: CASGEGYEQYL.

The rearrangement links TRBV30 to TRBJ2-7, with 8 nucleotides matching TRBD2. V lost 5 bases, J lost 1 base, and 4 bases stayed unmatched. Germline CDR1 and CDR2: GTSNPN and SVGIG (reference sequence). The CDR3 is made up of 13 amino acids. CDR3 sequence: CAWASGFSYEQYF. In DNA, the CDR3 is TGTGCCTGGGCTAGCGGGTTTTCCTACGAGCAGTACTTC.

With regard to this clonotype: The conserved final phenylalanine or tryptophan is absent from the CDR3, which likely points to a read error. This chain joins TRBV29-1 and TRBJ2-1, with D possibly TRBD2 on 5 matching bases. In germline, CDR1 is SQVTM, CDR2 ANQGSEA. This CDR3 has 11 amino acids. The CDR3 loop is CNARTASEQFI. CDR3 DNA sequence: TGTAACGCCAGGACTGCGAGTGAGCAGTTCATC.

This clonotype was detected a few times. The CDR3 sequence is CASSYAGTALHGYTF. The CDR3 nucleotides read TGTGCCAGCAGTTACGCCGGGACAGCTCTTCATGGCTACACCTTC. The chain uses TRBV6-5 and TRBJ1-2; 7 bases fit TRBD1. Germline V gives CDR1 MNHEY, CDR2 SVGAGI. The CDR3 runs to 15 residues. J was trimmed by 6 bases and V by 2 bases; bases with no gene match: 9.

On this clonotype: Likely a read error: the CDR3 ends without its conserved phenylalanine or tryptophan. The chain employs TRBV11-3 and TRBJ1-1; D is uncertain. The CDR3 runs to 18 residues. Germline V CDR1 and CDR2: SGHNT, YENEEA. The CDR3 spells CASSLTPNLYGLKTEAFI. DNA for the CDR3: TGTGCCAGCAGCTTAACGCCGAATCTGTATGGTCTGAAGACTGAAGCTTTCATT.

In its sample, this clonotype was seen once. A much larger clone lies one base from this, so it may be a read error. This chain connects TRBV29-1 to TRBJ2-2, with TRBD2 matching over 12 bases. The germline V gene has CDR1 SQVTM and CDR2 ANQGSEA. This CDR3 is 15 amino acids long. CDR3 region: CSALTSGSYPGELYF. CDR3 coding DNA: TGCAGCGCGCTGACTAGCGGGAGTTACCCCGGGGAGCTGTATTTT.

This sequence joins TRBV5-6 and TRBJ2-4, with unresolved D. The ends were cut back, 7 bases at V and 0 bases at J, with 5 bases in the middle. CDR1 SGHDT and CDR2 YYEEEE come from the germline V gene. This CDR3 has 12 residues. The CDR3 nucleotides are TGTGCCAGCGGGCTAGCCAAAAACATTCAGTACTTC. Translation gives CASGLAKNIQYF.